This entry features one T cell receptor beta chain sequence. Trimming removed 2 bases from V and 5 bases from J; junction bases left unmatched: 18. The CDR3 runs to 21 residues. The germline gives CDR1 MDHEN, CDR2 SYDVKM. The source of the sample is a study of blood T cell repertoires in COVID-19. Study background: Spain, Italy and the United States supplied samples that represented acute and convalescent COVID-19. In each case, the material was cDNA or gDNA derived from T cells, B-cell-depleted T cells, or PBMCs.

In the original analysis: Estimates of nucleated cell counts were drawn from the amplification of reference gene primers. The method was immunoSEQ multiplex PCR; TCRdb's version includes in-frame clones alone and lacks a portion of them. That table gives V, J and clone size, and the DNA gave D and trimming. The sample contains 150,000 to 200,000 clones, around four fifths of which appear only once. This TCR derives from a woman aged 80 or older with acute or convalescent COVID-19. Source material: peripheral blood. The chain uses TRBV28 and TRBJ2-2; 12 bases align to TRBD1. In DNA form, the CDR3 reads TGTGCCAGCAGTTTACGTCCCGGGACAGGGGGCCGGGCCCTTTCTACCGGGGAGCTGTTTTTT. It translates to CASSLRPGTGGRALSTGELFF.